These T cell receptor beta chains were read from a single sample in a study of glioma-infiltrating T cells after dendritic cell vaccination. The method was immunoSEQ multiplex PCR; TCRdb's version includes in-frame clones alone and lacks a portion of them. The sample consists of roughly 62,000 clones, around 85% of them appearing once. Sequencing used blood, obtained after dendritic cell vaccination. These receptors came from a human donor with glioblastoma. Each CDR3 is given with its conserved first and last residue. Fields, in order: V gene, J gene, D gene, clone size, CDR3 protein, CDR3 DNA. A D gene is named only where the DNA matches it firmly. Some rows have no size entry. The others give once, few or many, or a class for an expanded clone.

>TRBV29-1|TRBJ2-1|TRBD2|.
CSVDKAGGEEQFF
TGCAGCGTTGATAAGGCGGGGGGGGAGGAGCAGTTCTTC
>TRBV20-1|TRBJ2-7|.|.
CSARPYYEQYF
TGCAGTGCTAGACCTTACTACGAGCAGTACTTC
>TRBV4-3|TRBJ1-4|.|.
CASSQDQGFLVKLFF
TGCGCCAGCAGCCAAGATCAGGGCTTTTTAGTAAAACTGTTTTTT
>TRBV19|TRBJ2-2|TRBD1|.
CATHRGNTGELFF
TGTGCCACTCACAGGGGAAACACCGGGGAGCTGTTTTTT
>TRBV4-1|TRBJ1-1|.|.
CASSQGRSRGHTEAFF
TGCGCCAGCAGCCAAGGAAGGTCCAGGGGCCACACTGAAGCTTTCTTT
>TRBV6-1|TRBJ2-7|.|.
CASSEVVQGEQYF
TGTGCCAGCAGTGAAGTGGTACAGGGCGAGCAGTACTTC
>TRBV7-8|TRBJ2-2|.|.
CASSRQVRTGELFF
TGTGCCAGCAGCCGACAGGTTCGCACCGGGGAGCTGTTTTTT
>TRBV6-1|TRBJ2-1|TRBD1|.
CASSDHPGQGSNEQFF
TGTGCCAGCAGTGACCACCCGGGACAGGGCTCCAATGAGCAGTTCTTC
>TRBV5-1|TRBJ1-3|TRBD1|.
CASSAGTGDSGNTIYF
TGCGCCAGCAGCGCCGGGACAGGGGACTCTGGAAACACCATATATTTT
>TRBV7-9|TRBJ1-2|.|few
CASSLGQSYGYTF
TGTGCCAGCAGCTTAGGACAGAGCTATGGCTACACCTTC
>TRBV20-1|TRBJ1-2|.|.
CSAHAGYGYTF
TGCAGTGCTCATGCAGGGTATGGCTACACCTTC
>TRBV10-3|TRBJ1-1|TRBD1|few
CAITPRTGVNTEAFF
TGTGCCATCACCCCCAGGACAGGGGTGAACACTGAAGCTTTCTTT
>TRBV10-2|TRBJ2-7|TRBD2|.
CASSESGSGGANEQYF
TGCGCCAGCAGTGAGTCGGGTAGCGGGGGGGCGAACGAGCAGTACTTC
>TRBV27|TRBJ2-7|.|once
CASSLSGENPYYEQYF
TGTGCCAGCAGTTTATCTGGAGAGAATCCCTACTACGAGCAGTACTTC
>TRBV19|TRBJ1-2|.|.
CASKPNEWLDGYTF
TGTGCCAGTAAACCCAACGAATGGCTCGATGGCTACACCTTC
>TRBV5-4|TRBJ2-2|.|once
CASSLLQGNTGELFF
TGTGCCAGCAGCTTGCTACAGGGGAACACCGGGGAGCTGTTTTTT
>TRBV10-2|TRBJ2-5|.|.
CASRQGRLEQETQYF
TGCGCCAGCAGACAGGGAAGGCTGGAACAAGAGACCCAGTACTTC
>TRBV18|TRBJ2-1|TRBD2|.
CASSPRGGSSYNEQFF
TGTGCCAGCTCACCACGGGGGGGTAGCTCCTACAATGAGCAGTTCTTC
>TRBV19|TRBJ2-7|.|.
CASQRRASYEQYF
TGTGCCAGTCAGAGGCGGGCCTCCTACGAGCAGTACTTC
>TRBV5-1|TRBJ2-7|TRBD2|.
CASSPRTSGVSYEQYF
TGCGCCAGCAGCCCCAGGACTAGCGGGGTTTCCTACGAGCAGTACTTC
>TRBV7-2|TRBJ2-7|.|.
CASSEGVNYEQYF
TGTGCCAGCAGTGAAGGGGTTAACTACGAGCAGTACTTC
>TRBV5-1|TRBJ2-1|.|.
CASSRAGDMGNEQFF
TGCGCCAGCAGCCGAGCGGGTGATATGGGGAATGAGCAGTTCTTC
>TRBV5-1|TRBJ1-2|.|.
CASNGVLGYTF
TGCGCCAGCAATGGAGTCCTTGGCTACACCTTC
>TRBV5-6|TRBJ2-3|.|.
CASSLLTPGGRGADTQYF
TGTGCCAGCAGCTTGCTCACCCCGGGGGGCAGGGGTGCAGATACGCAGTATTTT
>TRBV7-9|TRBJ2-7|TRBD1|.
CASTLYRDRGYEQYF
TGTGCCAGCACCCTCTACCGGGACAGGGGCTACGAGCAGTACTTC
>TRBV7-9|TRBJ1-1|.|.
CASSLSGGTEAFF
TGTGCCAGCAGCTTAAGTGGCGGCACTGAAGCTTTCTTT
>TRBV4-1|TRBJ1-5|TRBD1|.
CASSQRDRVDQPQHF
TGCGCCAGCAGCCAGAGAGACAGGGTTGATCAGCCCCAGCATTTT
>TRBV12-5|TRBJ2-3|TRBD2|few
CASGLPAGGPDTQYF
TGTGCTAGTGGTTTGCCAGCGGGGGGCCCAGATACGCAGTATTTT
>TRBV6-1|TRBJ1-2|.|.
CASSEARQIYGYTF
TGTGCCAGCAGTGAAGCGAGGCAGATCTATGGCTACACCTTC
>TRBV6-1|TRBJ1-5|.|.
CASSVRSHSDSNQPQHF
TGTGCCAGCAGTGTCAGGTCCCACTCCGATAGCAATCAGCCCCAGCATTTT
>TRBV7-2|TRBJ2-3|TRBD2|.
CASSIAGGMDTQYF
TGTGCCAGCTCTATAGCGGGGGGGATGGATACGCAGTATTTT
>TRBV29-1|TRBJ1-4|TRBD1|.
CSVDDRAGEKLFF
TGCAGCGTGGACGACAGGGCAGGGGAAAAACTGTTTTTT
>TRBV5-1|TRBJ2-3|TRBD2|.
CASSPVAGETDTQYF
TGCGCCAGCAGCCCAGTGGCGGGGGAAACAGATACGCAGTATTTT
>TRBV19|TRBJ1-3|.|.
CASSISSDGSGNTIYF
TGTGCCAGTAGTATATCTAGTGACGGCTCTGGAAACACCATATATTTT
>TRBV19|TRBJ1-6|TRBD1|.
CASSQRDRLYNSPLHF
TGTGCCAGTAGCCAAAGGGACAGGCTCTATAATTCACCCCTCCACTTT
>TRBV7-9|TRBJ2-7|.|.
CASRPAGDAEQYF
TGTGCCAGCCGCCCCGCAGGGGATGCCGAGCAGTACTTC
>TRBV16|TRBJ2-5|.|once
CASSLSRGKETQYF
TGTGCCAGCAGCCTGAGCAGGGGAAAAGAGACCCAGTACTTC
>TRBV5-6|TRBJ1-4|.|.
CASSSGEEKLFF
TGTGCCAGCAGCTCTGGGGAGGAAAAACTGTTTTTT
>TRBV15|TRBJ2-7|TRBD1|.
CATSIRQGPYEQYF
TGTGCCACCAGCATACGACAGGGTCCCTACGAGCAGTACTTC
>TRBV27|TRBJ1-2|TRBD1|.
CASSPYGTGAEGYGYTF
TGTGCCAGCAGTCCCTATGGGACAGGGGCCGAGGGCTATGGCTACACCTTC
>TRBV7-9|TRBJ1-2|TRBD1|.
CASNLQGASDYGYTF
TGTGCCAGCAACCTACAGGGGGCGAGTGACTATGGCTACACCTTC
>TRBV6-1|TRBJ1-2|.|.
CASTVSNYGYTF
TGTGCCAGCACAGTATCTAACTATGGCTACACCTTC
>TRBV10-3|TRBJ1-6|TRBD1|.
CAINGQGAVSPLHF
TGTGCCATCAATGGGCAGGGGGCTGTTTCACCCCTCCACTTT
>TRBV11-3|TRBJ2-7|TRBD1|.
CASSLDQGTDYEQYF
TGTGCCAGCAGCTTAGACCAAGGGACAGACTACGAGCAGTACTTC
>TRBV7-2|TRBJ2-7|TRBD2|.
CASSLFPGLANEQYF
TGTGCCAGCAGCTTGTTCCCGGGACTAGCAAACGAGCAGTACTTC
>TRBV19|TRBJ1-6|.|.
CASRTGGGSGSPLHF
TGTGCCAGTAGAACAGGTGGAGGGTCGGGCTCACCCCTCCACTTT
>TRBV5-1|TRBJ2-7|.|.
CASSVRALSYEQYF
TGCGCCAGCAGCGTCAGGGCGTTATCCTACGAGCAGTACTTC